The 3 T cell receptor beta chains given below trace back to one sample, sequenced in a study of blood T cell repertoires in COVID-19. Libraries were prepared by immunoSEQ multiplex PCR; TCRdb keeps only in-frame clonotypes and omits some of them. The sample carries roughly 150,000 clones, around 90% recorded once. The sample comprised peripheral blood. These TCRs come from a human donor in a cohort sampled during active COVID-19.

This chain links TRBV28 with TRBJ2-7, with D perhaps matching TRBD1 (5 bases). V was cut by 7 bases and J by 2 bases, with 15 bases left in between. CDR1 is MDHEN and CDR2 is SYDVKM in the germline V gene. The CDR3 extends over 14 amino acids. The CDR3 reads CASINTGLPYEQYF. In DNA form, the CDR3 reads TGTGCCAGCATCAACACAGGCTTACCCTACGAGCAGTACTTC.

V and J are TRBV10-3 and TRBJ1-5; D perhaps matches TRBD1 (5 bases). The CDR3 consists of 16 residues. The germline CDR1 and CDR2 sequences are ENHRY and SYGVKD. Trimming took 0 bases from V and 5 from J, leaving 14 bases between them. The chain's CDR3 is CAISESGRAGDQPQHF. The CDR3 coding sequence is TGTGCCATCAGTGAGTCAGGCAGGGCGGGGGATCAGCCCCAGCATTTT.

CDR3 sequence (DNA): TGCAGTGCTAGTCCGGGACAGCTCGGAAACACCATATATTTT. Its translation: CSASPGQLGNTIYF. The chain recombines TRBV20-1 with TRBJ1-3; TRBD1 aligns across 7 bases. This CDR3 has 14 amino acids. Germline CDR1 is DFQATT and CDR2 is SNEGSKA (reference sequence). J was trimmed by 4 bases and V by 3 bases; bases with no gene match: 6.